Here is one T cell receptor (beta chain) with its context. This specimen comes from a study of blood T cell repertoires in COVID-19. At the level of the study: Sites in the United States, Italy and Spain provided acute and convalescent COVID-19 samples.

As originally analysed: From reference gene primer amplification, estimates of nucleated cell counts were derived. Profiling relied on immunoSEQ multiplex PCR, and the TCRdb table lists in-frame clones only, not all of them. V and J calls and clone size are copied from that table; D and trimming were computed from the DNA. The sample includes tens of thousands of clones, approximately 90% of them seen just once. Sequencing was carried out using peripheral blood. The TCR sequence derives from a woman in her forties or fifties with acute or convalescent COVID-19.

The DNA for the CDR3 is TGTGCCAGCAGCTTAGTTGGCGGGGGGGAGACCCAGTACTTC. Translated: CASSLVGGGETQYF. This rearrangement joins TRBV11-1 to TRBJ2-5, with 8 positions matching TRBD2. The germline V gene has CDR1 SGHAT and CDR2 FQDESV (reference sequence). CDR3 length equals 14 residues. V trimming: 1 base; J trimming: 5 bases; junction bases outside the gene matches: 3.